This TCR beta chain is from a study of OX40 agonist ivuxolimab in advanced cancers. Study-wide context: The dose-escalation cohort had hepatocellular carcinoma, melanoma, renal cell or head and neck cancer.

Study-wide points: Low clonal expansion, among the lowest seen, marked partial responders at 0.1-3.0 mg/kg. Circulating CD4+ and CD8+ T cells showed clonal expansion by week 6 at 0.1 to 3.0 mg/kg.

Sequencing was performed with immunoSEQ multiplex PCR; in TCRdb, only in-frame clones are kept and a portion is missing. The sample lists 65,000 to 85,000 clones; about 87% were seen once. Of note for this clone: Its specificity is unknown.

The J segment lost 4 bases and the V segment lost 7 bases, leaving 7 bases of the junction unmatched. This CDR3 region has 15 residues. Germline CDR1 reads MNHNS; CDR2 reads SASEGT. The source was CD4+ or CD8+ T cells sorted from blood, collected in a trial of the OX40 agonist ivuxolimab. This sequence joins TRBV6-1 and TRBJ2-6; 7 positions agree with TRBD1. The TCR comes from an adult with an advanced solid tumor such as melanoma, head and neck, liver or kidney cancer. CDR3 coding DNA: TGTGCCAGCACAAAGGGGGCGCTGGGGGCCAACGTCCTGACTTTC. Amino acids: CASTKGALGANVLTF.